A selection of T cell receptor beta chains follows, all from one sample in a study of T-cell reconstitution after alpha-beta-depleted transplantation in children. TCRdb independently ran MiXCR on the PCR reads; one entry per CDR3 protein. Of about half a million distinct CDR3 sequences listed, around 12% are singletons. Source: PBMCs from the stem cell graft donor, taken from the stem cell graft. These TCRs come from a human donor who donated a stem cell graft to a child with combined immunodeficiency. Each CDR3 is given with its conserved first and last residue. A D gene is named only where the DNA matches it firmly. Expanded clones are given a class, and other clones once, few, many or no size at all.

J,D,V,size,DNA,CDR3
TRBJ2-1,TRBD1,TRBV29-1,NA,TGCAGCGTCGATGGGGACAGGGTCTACAATGAGCAGTTCTTC,CSVDGDRVYNEQFF
TRBJ2-3,TRBD2,TRBV2,NA,TGTGCCAGCAGTGGACTAGCGGCCAGCACAGATACGCAGTATTTT,CASSGLAASTDTQYF
TRBJ2-2,TRBD2,TRBV3-1,NA,TGTGCCAGCAGCCTAAGGCCGAGCGGGAGCGGGACCGGGGAGCTGTTTTTT,CASSLRPSGSGTGELFF
TRBJ2-7,NA,TRBV2,NA,TGTGCCAGCAGTGCGGGACATGGAGGCGAGCAGTACTTC,CASSAGHGGEQYF
TRBJ2-3,TRBD2,TRBV20-1,few,TGCAGTGTAGAGACTAGCGGTCTCATAGGGAGCACAGATACGCAGTATTTT,CSVETSGLIGSTDTQYF
TRBJ2-7,NA,TRBV9,NA,TGTGCCAGCAGCGTAGTCCCAGGGAGCTCCTACGAGCAGTACTTC,CASSVVPGSSYEQYF
TRBJ1-5,NA,TRBV10-3,many,TGTGCCATCAGTGAGGGACAGAGAGGCAATCAGCCCCAGCATTTT,CAISEGQRGNQPQHF
TRBJ2-7,NA,TRBV24-1,NA,TGTGCCACCAGTGACGCGTGGGGGCAAGGGAAGGACGAGCAGTACTTC,CATSDAWGQGKDEQYF
TRBJ1-1,NA,TRBV29-1,many,TGCAGCGTTGAGGGACGGTACACTGAAGCTTTCTTT,CSVEGRYTEAFF
TRBJ2-1,NA,TRBV12-3/TRBV12-4,few,TGTGCCAGCAGTTTTTTGGGCGGAGGAAACTCCTACAATGAGCAGTTCTTC,CASSFLGGGNSYNEQFF
TRBJ2-5,NA,TRBV29-1,few,TGCAGCGTTGAACCGGGAGTCGGCGAGGAGACCCAGTACTTC,CSVEPGVGEETQYF
TRBJ2-1,NA,TRBV7-3,few,TGTGCCAGCAGCCTCGAGTTACGAACCGGGACGCACAATGAGCAGTTCTTC,CASSLELRTGTHNEQFF
TRBJ2-7,TRBD2,TRBV14,NA,TGTGCCAGCAGCCCCCGACTAGCGCAGAGCTCCTACGAGCAGTACTTC,CASSPRLAQSSYEQYF
TRBJ2-7,NA,TRBV12-3/TRBV12-4,NA,TGTGCCAGCGCCGATGGCGGGCACTCCTACGAGCAGTACTTC,CASADGGHSYEQYF
TRBJ1-1,NA,TRBV27,many,TGTGCCAGCAGTTTGGCAATTCCGAACACTGAAGCTTTCTTT,CASSLAIPNTEAFF
TRBJ2-3,TRBD2,TRBV11-2,many,TGTGCCAGCAGCTTAGATAGCGGGGGTGTCCGAATCACAGATACGCAGTATTTT,CASSLDSGGVRITDTQYF
TRBJ2-3,NA,TRBV10-3,many,TGTGCCATCAGTTACCTAGCAGCAGATACGCAGTATTTT,CAISYLAADTQYF
TRBJ1-5,NA,TRBV12-3/TRBV12-4,NA,TGTGCCTCCGGGATTAGTCAGCCCCAGCATTTT,CASGISQPQHF
TRBJ2-7,NA,TRBV9,many,TGTGCCAGCAGCTCCTTTGAAGGGAGCTACGAGCAGTACTTC,CASSSFEGSYEQYF
TRBJ1-3,NA,TRBV10-3,NA,TGTGCCTCCTACTCTGGAAACACCATATATTTT,CASYSGNTIYF
TRBJ1-1,TRBD1,TRBV7-2,few,TGTGCCAGCAGCTTAGTCCGACAGGGGGAAGCTTTCTTT,CASSLVRQGEAFF
TRBJ2-1,NA,TRBV10-3,many,TGTGCCATCAGACAAGGACCTGCATACAATGAGCAGTTCTTC,CAIRQGPAYNEQFF
TRBJ1-1,TRBD1,TRBV5-6,NA,TGTGCCAGCAGCTCGGCGGACAGGGGTAACACTGAAGCTTTCTTT,CASSSADRGNTEAFF
TRBJ1-5,NA,TRBV6-1,few,TGTGCCAGCAGACCCTATAGCAATCAGCCCCAGCATTTT,CASRPYSNQPQHF
TRBJ2-1,NA,TRBV3-1,NA,TGTGCCAGCAGCCAAGAAACTCCGGGACCGGGCTACGGTGAGCAGTTCTTC,CASSQETPGPGYGEQFF
TRBJ1-5,TRBD1,TRBV12-3/TRBV12-4,many,TGTGCCAGCAGTAAAGGGACAGGGGATCAGCCCCAGCATTTT,CASSKGTGDQPQHF
TRBJ2-3,NA,TRBV7-9,few,TGTGCCAGCAGCTCTACACGGGGCGATATCACAGATACGCAGTATTTT,CASSSTRGDITDTQYF
TRBJ2-3,TRBD2,TRBV12-3/TRBV12-4,few,TGTGCCAGCAGCAGCGGACTAGCCCGCGATACGCAGTATTTT,CASSSGLARDTQYF
TRBJ2-5,TRBD2,TRBV7-9,NA,TGTGCCAGCAGCCAATCGGGGGGGGAGACCCAGTACTTC,CASSQSGGETQYF
TRBJ2-1,NA,TRBV7-2,NA,TGTGCCAGCAGCTTTGGGACTTTCAACAATGAGCAGTTCTTC,CASSFGTFNNEQFF
TRBJ2-6,NA,TRBV30,few,TGTGCCTGGAGTGTACTGGGAGCTGGGGCCAACGTCCTGACTTTC,CAWSVLGAGANVLTF
TRBJ2-3,TRBD2,TRBV12-3/TRBV12-4,few,TGTGCCAGCAGGAGCGAGCGGGATCCCCCAGGCACGCAGTATTTT,CASRSERDPPGTQYF
TRBJ1-2,NA,TRBV5-5,NA,TGTGCCAGCAGCTTGGAGGCTTATAGGTACGGCTATGGCTACACCTTC,CASSLEAYRYGYGYTF
TRBJ2-1,NA,TRBV20-1,NA,TGCAGTGCTTGGACGGGGGACCGCCTTGACGATGAGCAGTTCTTC,CSAWTGDRLDDEQFF
TRBJ2-7,NA,TRBV20-1,few,TGCAGTGCCACCAGGGAAACCTACGAGCAGTACTTC,CSATRETYEQYF
TRBJ1-5,NA,TRBV2,many,TGTGCCAGCAGTTCCGATCAGCCCCAGCATTTT,CASSSDQPQHF
TRBJ2-7,NA,TRBV12-2,few,TGTGCAAGTCGCTTAGCGCACAGGGGCTCTCCGTGGGAGCAGTACTTC,CASRLAHRGSPWEQYF
TRBJ1-1,NA,TRBV24-1,NA,TGTGCCACGAGAAGGGCAGGGAACACTGAAGCTTTCTTT,CATRRAGNTEAFF
TRBJ1-1,NA,TRBV12-3/TRBV12-4,NA,TGTGCCAGCAGTTTGGGGACTTGGGCTTTCTTT,CASSLGTWAFF
TRBJ2-3,TRBD1,TRBV5-8,few,TGTGCCAGCAGCAGGACCGCCGGGACAGCAAGCACAGATACGCAGTATTTT,CASSRTAGTASTDTQYF